What follows are 20 T cell receptor beta chains derived from one specimen sequenced in a study of T cell responses to AZD1222 COVID-19 vaccine. The data were produced by immunoSEQ multiplex PCR, yet TCRdb's version contains in-frame clones alone and is incomplete. The table lists 100,000 to 130,000 clones, around nine tenths of them singletons. The sample consisted of peripheral blood, taken on day 0 of MenACWY control vaccination. These receptors were obtained from an adult in good health.

The rearrangement links TRBV10-1 to TRBJ1-5; D gene unclear. V dropped 2 bases and J dropped 4 bases, with 6 bases sitting between them. CDR3 length equals 13 residues. The germline V gene encodes CDR1 WNHNN and CDR2 SYGVQD (reference sequence). The CDR3 region is CASSENGNQPQHF. The CDR3 DNA follows: TGCGCCAGCAGTGAGAACGGGAATCAGCCCCAGCATTTT.

The chain couples TRBV13 to TRBJ1-2; 9 positions agree with TRBD1. The trim removed 5 bases at V and 3 bases at J, leaving 4 bases unmatched. This CDR3 is built from 14 residues. Per germline, CDR1 PRHDT and CDR2 FYEKMQ (reference sequence). In DNA form, the CDR3 reads TGTGCCAGCAGCCCCCGGACAGGGGACTATGGCTACACCTTC. Its translation: CASSPRTGDYGYTF.

There are many counts of this clone. The V call is TRBV7-2, the J call TRBJ1-1, with 8 bases that match TRBD1. The germline gives CDR1 SGHTA, CDR2 FQGNSA. V lost 2 bases and J lost 2; bases outside the gene matches: 4. The CDR3 totals 15 residues. This CDR3 reads CASSLRQGANTEAFF. In nucleotides, the CDR3 is TGTGCCAGCAGCTTAAGGCAGGGGGCCAACACTGAAGCTTTCTTT.

This chain uses TRBV30 with TRBJ2-7; 10 bases agree with TRBD1. The CDR3 is 16 residues long. V shed 5 bases and J 3 bases; nucleotides not matched to a gene: 13. Germline V gene sequence: CDR1 GTSNPN, CDR2 SVGIG (reference sequence). DNA of the CDR3: TGTGCCTGGGCAACTCCGGGACAGGGGAGGGACTACGAGCAGTACTTC. Protein product: CAWATPGQGRDYEQYF.

The V call is TRBV24-1, the J call TRBJ2-1; tentative D call: TRBD2 (5 bases). V lost 0 bases, J lost 6 bases, and 8 bases lay in between. Germline-derived CDR1 and CDR2 are KGHDR and SFDVKD. The CDR3 sequence is 14 residues long. The CDR3 is CATSDLPSGNEQFF. CDR3 in DNA: TGTGCCACCAGTGATTTGCCCAGCGGCAATGAGCAGTTCTTC.

V is TRBV5-1 and J is TRBJ2-6; D is undetermined. CDR3 length: 16 residues. The germline V gene has CDR1 SGHRS and CDR2 YFSETQ. Trimming shortened V by 1 base and J by 4 bases, and 12 bases separated the two germline ends. The CDR3 DNA is TGCGCCAGCAGCTTGTTTGAGCCTTGGGGGGCCAACGTCCTGACTTTC. It encodes CASSLFEPWGANVLTF.

V gene TRBV27 combines with J gene TRBJ2-7; weak D call: TRBD1 (6 bases). The CDR3 has 14 amino acids. Germline V gene data show CDR1 as MNHEY and CDR2 as SMNVEV (reference sequence). V was cut by 8 bases and J by 0 bases, with 14 bases left in between. As DNA, the CDR3 is TGTGCCAGCCGTCCCTGGACAGCCTCCTACGAGCAGTACTTC. Amino acids: CASRPWTASYEQYF.

The V and J genes are TRBV30 and TRBJ1-2; unclear D gene. The CDR3 has 15 residues. Per germline, CDR1 GTSNPN and CDR2 SVGIG (reference sequence). V was clipped by 0 bases and J by 2 bases, with 13 bases between them. The CDR3 protein is CAWSVPEGVNYGYTF. As DNA, the CDR3 is TGTGCCTGGAGTGTACCGGAGGGAGTCAACTATGGCTACACCTTC.

The chain couples TRBV21-1 to TRBJ2-5; TRBD1 was called by the table and not checked on the DNA. TRBV21-1 is designated a pseudogene. There are 17 residues in the CDR3. CDR3 residues: CASSKEGVAGSGETQYF. CDR3 in DNA: TGTGCCAGCAGCAAAGAGGGGGTGGCGGGCTCAGGGGAGACCCAGTACTTC.

The rearrangement joins TRBV3-1 (or the pseudogene TRBV3-2) to TRBJ2-1, with D possibly matching TRBD2 (6 bases). Germline lookup yields CDR1 LGHDT and CDR2 YNNKEL (reference sequence). This CDR3 is built from 13 residues. The V and J ends lost 0 bases and 13 bases respectively, with 13 bases between them. CDR3: CASSQENLRGQFF. In DNA, the CDR3 is TGTGCCAGCAGCCAAGAAAACTTGCGGGGACAGTTCTTC.

The gene calls are TRBV7-3 and TRBJ2-6; 8 bases are shared with TRBD1. This CDR3 has 15 amino acids. From germline, CDR1 is SGHTA and CDR2 FQGTGA. J was trimmed by 5 bases and V by 5 bases; bases with no gene match: 5. The CDR3 here is CASSPDRGWANVLTF. The CDR3 DNA reads as TGTGCCAGCAGCCCAGACAGGGGTTGGGCCAACGTCCTGACTTTC.

The chain joins TRBV28 to TRBJ2-7; D is perhaps TRBD1 or TRBD2 (5 bases each). The CDR3 length is 13 residues. The V and J ends lost 2 bases and 3 bases respectively, with 8 bases between them. Per the germline V gene, CDR1 is MDHEN and CDR2 is SYDVKM. The CDR3, as DNA: TGTGCCAGCAGTTTAGGGACCTTCTACGAGCAGTACTTC. Amino acids: CASSLGTFYEQYF.

This sequence joins TRBV14 and TRBJ1-2; no clear D. V was pared by 4 bases and J by 2 bases, with 14 bases between. The CDR3 covers 15 residues. Germline V CDR1 and CDR2: SGHDN, FVKESK. CDR3 sequence: CASSRSGPLNYGYTF. The CDR3 region has the DNA TGTGCCAGCAGCCGTTCCGGGCCCCTAAACTATGGCTACACCTTC.

This clone showed up just once. The chain couples TRBV7-9 to TRBJ2-4, with 7 bases aligning to TRBD2. The CDR3 runs to 17 residues. In germline, CDR1 is SEHNR, CDR2 FQNEAQ (reference sequence). The junction had 6 bases not matched to a gene; V was cut back by 1 base and J by 0 bases. This chain's CDR3 is CASSLGGGSRAKNIQYF. The CDR3 DNA reads as TGTGCCAGCAGCTTAGGGGGAGGGTCGAGAGCCAAAAACATTCAGTACTTC.

The chain uses TRBV18 and TRBJ1-1; D not certain. The germline CDR1 and CDR2 sequences are KGHSH and LQKENI. V was shortened by 4 bases and J by 1 base, with 13 bases between the two germline ends. The CDR3 contains 15 residues. This CDR3 reads CASSLATPPNTEAFF. For the CDR3, the DNA is TGTGCCAGCTCACTAGCGACACCTCCGAACACTGAAGCTTTCTTT.

The chain recombines TRBV19 with TRBJ2-3, with D possibly being TRBD1 or TRBD2 (6 bases each). The V gene's germline CDR1 is LNHDA and CDR2 SQIVND (reference sequence). Trimming removed 0 bases from V and 5 bases from J, with 9 bases in between. The CDR3 totals 14 residues. The CDR3 DNA sequence: TGTGCCAGTAGTATAGACAGGGGAGGAGATACGCAGTATTTT. This codes for CASSIDRGGDTQYF.

V gene TRBV29-1 combines with J gene TRBJ1-2, with a weak D call TRBD1 (6 bases). Germline-derived CDR1 and CDR2 are SQVTM and ANQGSEA. CDR3 size: 16 residues. V lost 6 bases and J 4 bases, leaving 24 bases between the germline ends. CDR3 protein: CSVVKSATGALYGYTF. CDR3 bases: TGCAGCGTAGTGAAATCCGCGACAGGTGCCCTCTATGGCTACACCTTC. Full variable domain (rest looked up from reference TRBV29-1 and TRBJ1-2): SAVISQKPSRDICQRGTSLTIQCQVDSQVTMMFWYRQQPGQSLTLIATANQGSEATYESGFVIDKFPISRPNLTFSTLTVSNMSPEDSSIYLCSVVKSATGALYGYTFGSGTRLTVV.

CDR3 sequence (DNA): TGTGCCAGCCAGGCCTCGGGCACTGAAGCTTTCTTT. Amino acids: CASQASGTEAFF. The chain employs TRBV28 and TRBJ1-1; D gene uncertain. Between the trimmed V and J ends, which lost 8 bases and 4 bases, there was a span of 11 bases. Germline V lookup: CDR1 MDHEN, CDR2 SYDVKM. The CDR3 sequence is 12 residues long.

The sample holds a few counts of this clone. The chain carries TRBV2 and TRBJ2-1; D is undetermined. V lost 3 bases, J lost 1 base, and 7 bases lay in between. Germline CDR1 reads SNHLY; CDR2 reads FYNNEI. The length of the CDR3 is 14 residues. CDR3 sequence (DNA): TGTGCCAGCAGTGACATCGTTTCCTACAATGAGCAGTTCTTC. Protein: CASSDIVSYNEQFF. The whole variable domain, filled in from reference TRBV2 and TRBJ2-1, reads EPEVTQTPSHQVTQMGQEVILRCVPISNHLYFYWYRQILGQKVEFLVSFYNNEISEKSEIFDDQFSVERPDGSNFTLKIRSTKLEDSAMYFCASSDIVSYNEQFFGPGTRLTVL.

The chain employs TRBV4-3 and TRBJ1-2, with D uncertain. V lost 0 bases and J lost 8, with 10 bases in between. The CDR3 consists of 13 residues. From germline, CDR1 is LGHNA and CDR2 YSLEER. In DNA, the CDR3 is TGCGCCAGCAGCCAAGAGGAGTCTAGCGGCTACACCTTC. This encodes CASSQEESSGYTF.